This T cell receptor beta chain was found in a study of Tregs in tolerant kidney transplant recipients. On this clone: No antigen is known for it.

Sequenced by immunoSEQ multiplex PCR; TCRdb stores in-frame clones only, minus some. The table has about 100,000 clones, 93% seen once. The CDR3 runs to 17 residues. J gave up 4 bases and V 5 bases, and 7 bases lay outside the gene matches. Germline values: CDR1 SGHAT, CDR2 FQNNGV. Whole-study findings and limits: Tolerant patients' donor-specific Tregs expanded beyond overall Tregs, suggesting antigen-driven growth. Nucleotide sequences could not be compared across some patients' samples due to primer changes.

Sequenced here: CD4+ T cells from blood, sampled before the transplant. V usage is TRBV11-2 and J usage is TRBJ2-3; 15 bases line up with TRBD2. This receptor was taken from a human donor who received a combined kidney and bone marrow transplant. The CDR3 bases are TGTGCCAGCAGCGTAGGACTAGCGGGGGGGCCCCCAGATACGCAGTATTTT. It is translated as CASSVGLAGGPPDTQYF.